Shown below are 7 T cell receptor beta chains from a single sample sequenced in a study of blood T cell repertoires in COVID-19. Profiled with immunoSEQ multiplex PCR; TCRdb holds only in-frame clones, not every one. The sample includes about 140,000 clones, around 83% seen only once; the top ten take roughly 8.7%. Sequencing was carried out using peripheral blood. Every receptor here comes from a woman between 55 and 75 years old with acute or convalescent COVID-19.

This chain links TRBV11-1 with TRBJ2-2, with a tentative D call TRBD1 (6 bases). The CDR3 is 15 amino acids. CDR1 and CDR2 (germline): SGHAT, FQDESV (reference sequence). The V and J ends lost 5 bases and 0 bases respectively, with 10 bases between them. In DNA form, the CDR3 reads TGTGCCAGCAGCCCCGGACAGTCGAACACCGGGGAGCTGTTTTTT. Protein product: CASSPGQSNTGELFF.

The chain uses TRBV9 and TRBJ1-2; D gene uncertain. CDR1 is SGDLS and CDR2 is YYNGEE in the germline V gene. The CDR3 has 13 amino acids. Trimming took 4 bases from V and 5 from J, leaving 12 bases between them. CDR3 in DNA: TGTGCCAGCAGCCCCGAGGAAAATTATGGCTACACCTTC. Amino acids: CASSPEENYGYTF. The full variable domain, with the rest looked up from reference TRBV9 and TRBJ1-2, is DSGVTQTPKHLITATGQRVTLRCSPRSGDLSVYWYQQSLDQGLQFLIQYYNGEERAKGNILERFSAQQFPDLHSELNLSSLELGDSALYFCASSPEENYGYTFGSGTRLTVV.

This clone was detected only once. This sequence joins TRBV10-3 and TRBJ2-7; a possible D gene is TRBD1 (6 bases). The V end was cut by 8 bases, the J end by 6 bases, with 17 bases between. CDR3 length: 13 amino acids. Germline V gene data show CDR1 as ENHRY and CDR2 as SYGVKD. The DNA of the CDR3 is TGTGCCATCTCGTATTCACAGGGAATCGAGCAGTACTTC. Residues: CAISYSQGIEQYF.

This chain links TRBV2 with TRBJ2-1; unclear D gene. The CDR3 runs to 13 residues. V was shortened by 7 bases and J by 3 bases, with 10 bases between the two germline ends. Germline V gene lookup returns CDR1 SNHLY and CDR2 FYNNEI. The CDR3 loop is CASTVRLYNEQFF. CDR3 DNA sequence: TGTGCCAGCACGGTCCGACTCTACAATGAGCAGTTCTTC.

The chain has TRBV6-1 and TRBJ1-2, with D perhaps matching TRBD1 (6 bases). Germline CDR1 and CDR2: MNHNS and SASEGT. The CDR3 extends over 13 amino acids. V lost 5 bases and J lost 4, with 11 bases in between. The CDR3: CASSYTGIYGYTF. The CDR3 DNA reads TGTGCCAGCAGTTATACAGGGATCTATGGCTACACCTTC.

Here the CDR3 DNA reads TGTGCCAGCAGTTCAACTAGCGGGGGTGCGCCAGCTGGGGAGCTGTTTTTT. It is translated as CASSSTSGGAPAGELFF. The genes are TRBV27 and TRBJ2-2, with TRBD2 matching 11 bases. J lost 8 bases, V lost 4 bases, and 12 bases had no gene match. This CDR3 comprises 17 residues. CDR1 MNHEY and CDR2 SMNVEV come from the germline V gene (reference sequence).

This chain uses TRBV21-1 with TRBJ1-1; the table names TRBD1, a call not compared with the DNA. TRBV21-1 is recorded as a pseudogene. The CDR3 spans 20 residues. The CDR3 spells CASSNIVLWSASDRNTEAFF. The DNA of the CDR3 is TGTGCCAGCAGCAATATCGTCTTGTGGTCGGCAAGTGACAGGAACACTGAAGCTTTCTTT.